This T cell receptor beta chain was sequenced during a study of blood T cell repertoires in COVID-19. Assay: immunoSEQ multiplex PCR; the TCRdb copy retains only in-frame clones and omits some. The profile covers about 98,000 clones, with 84% appearing a single time and more than 9% taken by the ten largest. The germline CDR1 and CDR2 sequences are SGHRS and YFSETQ. This CDR3 comprises 12 residues. With 2 bases clipped from V and 9 bases from J, the junction kept 1 base outside the gene matches. This clone was seen more than once but under ten times. The specimen was peripheral blood. The sequence was obtained from a middle-aged man with active or convalescent COVID-19. The chain employs TRBV5-1 and TRBJ2-1, with 8 positions matching TRBD2. The CDR3 DNA reads TGCGCCAGCAGCTTTAGCGGGGCTGAGCAGTTCTTC. As protein: CASSFSGAEQFF.